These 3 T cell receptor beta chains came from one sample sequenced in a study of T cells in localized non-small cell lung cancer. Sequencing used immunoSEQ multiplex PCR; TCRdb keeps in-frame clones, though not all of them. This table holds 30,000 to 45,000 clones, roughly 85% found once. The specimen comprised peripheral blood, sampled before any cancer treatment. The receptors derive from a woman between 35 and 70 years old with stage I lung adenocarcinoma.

CDR3 in DNA: TGTGCCAGCTCACCCCAAGGACCCAATAGCAATCAGCCCCAGCATTTT. Encoded protein: CASSPQGPNSNQPQHF. The chain links TRBV18 to TRBJ1-5; D unresolved. This CDR3 is built from 16 residues. Germline V gene sequence: CDR1 KGHSH, CDR2 LQKENI. V dropped 3 bases and J dropped 0 bases, with 12 bases sitting between them.

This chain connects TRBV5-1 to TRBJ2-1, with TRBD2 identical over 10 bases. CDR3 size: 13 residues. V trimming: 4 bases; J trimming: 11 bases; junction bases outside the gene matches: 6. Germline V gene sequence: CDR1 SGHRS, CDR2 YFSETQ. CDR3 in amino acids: CASSPTSGVKQFF. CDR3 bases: TGCGCCAGCAGCCCCACTAGCGGGGTTAAGCAGTTCTTC.

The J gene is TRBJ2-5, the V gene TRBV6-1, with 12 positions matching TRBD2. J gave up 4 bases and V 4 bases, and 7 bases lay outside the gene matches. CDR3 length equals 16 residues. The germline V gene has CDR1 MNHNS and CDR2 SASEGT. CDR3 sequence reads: CASSASSGGARETQYF. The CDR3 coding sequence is TGTGCCAGCAGTGCCTCTAGCGGGGGGGCCCGAGAGACCCAGTACTTC.